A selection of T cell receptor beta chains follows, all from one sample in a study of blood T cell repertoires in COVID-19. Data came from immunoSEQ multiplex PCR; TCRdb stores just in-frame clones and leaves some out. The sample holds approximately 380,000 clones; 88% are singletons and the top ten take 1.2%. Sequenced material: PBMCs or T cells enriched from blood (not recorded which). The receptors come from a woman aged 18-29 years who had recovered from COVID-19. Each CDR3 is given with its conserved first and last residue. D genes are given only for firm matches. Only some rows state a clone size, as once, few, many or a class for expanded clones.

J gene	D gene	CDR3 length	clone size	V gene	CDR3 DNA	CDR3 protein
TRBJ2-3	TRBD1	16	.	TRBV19	TGTGCCAGTAGTCCCCGGGACAGGGCCTACACAGATACGCAGTATTTT	CASSPRDRAYTDTQYF
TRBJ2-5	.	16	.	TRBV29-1	TGCAGCGTTGAAGGTATTTACGGACAGTTGATGGAGACCCAGTACTTC	CSVEGIYGQLMETQYF
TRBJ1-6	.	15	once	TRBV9	TGTGCCAGCAGCGTAGACGGGGACTATAATTCACCCCTCCACTTT	CASSVDGDYNSPLHF
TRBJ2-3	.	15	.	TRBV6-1	TGTGCCAGCAGTGAAAGTCAGTCAGGCACAGATACGCAGTATTTT	CASSESQSGTDTQYF
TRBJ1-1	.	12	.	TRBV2	TGTGCCAGCAGGGAACAGGGCCCTGAAGCTTTCTTT	CASREQGPEAFF
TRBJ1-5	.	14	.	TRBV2	TGTGCCAGCAGCGGCGGGTATAGCAATCAGCCCCAGCATTTT	CASSGGYSNQPQHF
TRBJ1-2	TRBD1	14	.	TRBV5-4	TGTGCCAGCAGCTTCGGACAGGCTAACTATGGCTACACCTTC	CASSFGQANYGYTF
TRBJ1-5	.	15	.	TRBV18	TGTGCCAGCTCACCCTCCGGAGGGGCCAATCAGCCCCAGCATTTT	CASSPSGGANQPQHF
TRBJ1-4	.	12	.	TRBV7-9	TGTGCCAGCAGCCACAAGGAGGATCAACTGTTTTTT	CASSHKEDQLFF
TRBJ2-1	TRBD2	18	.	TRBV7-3	TGTGCCAGCAGCCCTCGTGGGGGGACTAGCGGGGGCCGGAATGAGCAGTTCTTC	CASSPRGGTSGGRNEQFF
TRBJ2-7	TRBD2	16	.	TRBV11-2	TGTGCCAGCAGCTCCAGCGGACTAGCGGGGGTGTACGAGCAGTACTTC	CASSSSGLAGVYEQYF
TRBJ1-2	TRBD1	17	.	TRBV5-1	TGCGCCAGCAGCTTGTTTCGACAGGGTGGGGCTAACTATGGCTACACCTTC	CASSLFRQGGANYGYTF
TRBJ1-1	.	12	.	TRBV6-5	TGTGCCAGCAGCGTAGAGGGTATCGAAGCTTTCTTT	CASSVEGIEAFF
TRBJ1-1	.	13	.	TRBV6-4	TGTGCCAGCAGTGTGTCGTGGGGCAATGAAGCTTTCTTT	CASSVSWGNEAFF
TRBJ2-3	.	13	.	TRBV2	TGTGCCAGCAGTGGCGACTCGACAGATACGCAGTATTTT	CASSGDSTDTQYF
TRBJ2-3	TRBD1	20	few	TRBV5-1	TGCGCCAGCAGCGCCGACGTTCGGGACAGCTCGTACCGTGGTCGGGATACGCAGTATTTT	CASSADVRDSSYRGRDTQYF
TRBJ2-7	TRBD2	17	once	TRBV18	TGTGCCAGCTCGAGGGGACTAGCGGGGGGGAGCTCCTACGAGCAGTACTTC	CASSRGLAGGSSYEQYF
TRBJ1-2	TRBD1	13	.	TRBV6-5	TGTGCCAGCAGACCGACAGGGGGAGGTGGCTACACCTTC	CASRPTGGGGYTF
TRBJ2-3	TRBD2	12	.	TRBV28	TGTGCCAGCCAGCGGGGGACAGATACGCAGTATTTT	CASQRGTDTQYF
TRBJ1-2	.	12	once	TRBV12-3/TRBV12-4	TGTGCCAGCAGTTTTGAGGGCTATGGCTACACCTTC	CASSFEGYGYTF
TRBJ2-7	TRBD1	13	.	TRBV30	TGTGCCTGGAGTACAGGGGCGGACTACGAGCAGTACTTC	CAWSTGADYEQYF
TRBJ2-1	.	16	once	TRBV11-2	TGTGCCAGCAGCTTAGATTCGCGCCTCTCCTACAATGAGCAGTTCTTC	CASSLDSRLSYNEQFF
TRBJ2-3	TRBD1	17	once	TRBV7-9	TGTGCCAGCAGCTTAGCGAGGGGGCAGAGTTACACAGATACGCAGTATTTT	CASSLARGQSYTDTQYF
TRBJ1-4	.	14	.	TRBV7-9	TGTGCCAGCAGCTTAGAATTCCCGAGGGAAAAACTGTTTTTT	CASSLEFPREKLFF